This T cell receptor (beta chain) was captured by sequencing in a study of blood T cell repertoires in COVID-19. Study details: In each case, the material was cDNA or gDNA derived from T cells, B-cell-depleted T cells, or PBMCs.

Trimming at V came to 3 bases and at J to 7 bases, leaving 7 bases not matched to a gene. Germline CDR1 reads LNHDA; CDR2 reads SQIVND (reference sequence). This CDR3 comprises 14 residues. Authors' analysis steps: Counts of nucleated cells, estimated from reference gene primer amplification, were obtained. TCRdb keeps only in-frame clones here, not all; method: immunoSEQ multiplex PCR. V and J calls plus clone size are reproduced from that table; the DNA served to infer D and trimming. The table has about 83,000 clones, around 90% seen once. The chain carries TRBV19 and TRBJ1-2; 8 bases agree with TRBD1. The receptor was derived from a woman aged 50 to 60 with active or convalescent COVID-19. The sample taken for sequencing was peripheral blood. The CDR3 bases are TGTGCCAGTAGTATTCGACAGGGGAGTCCTGGCTACACCTTC. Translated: CASSIRQGSPGYTF.